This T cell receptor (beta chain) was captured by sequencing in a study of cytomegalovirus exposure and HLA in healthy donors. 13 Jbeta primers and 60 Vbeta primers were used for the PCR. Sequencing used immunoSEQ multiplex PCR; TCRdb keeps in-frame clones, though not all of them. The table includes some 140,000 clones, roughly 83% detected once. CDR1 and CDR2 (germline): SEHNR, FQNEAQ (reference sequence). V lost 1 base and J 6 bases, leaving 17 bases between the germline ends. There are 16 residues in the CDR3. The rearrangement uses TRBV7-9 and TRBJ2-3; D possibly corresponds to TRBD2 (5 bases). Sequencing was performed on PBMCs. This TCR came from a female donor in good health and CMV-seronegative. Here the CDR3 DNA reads TGTGCCAGCAGCTTAGGAAGCCTACTAGTGGGGGATACGCAGTATTTT. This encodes CASSLGSLLVGDTQYF.